These 9 T cell receptor beta chains were all obtained from the same sample, sequenced in a study of blood T cell repertoires in COVID-19. The protocol was immunoSEQ multiplex PCR, while the TCRdb copy is restricted to in-frame clones and leaves out a portion. The table has some 56,000 clones, approximately 83% seen once; the top ten hold around 10%. The specimen sequenced was peripheral blood. The receptors here all came from a man older than 75 with COVID-19, enrolled during active disease.

The chain combines TRBV18 with TRBJ2-6; possibly TRBD1 for D (6 bases). From germline, CDR1 is KGHSH and CDR2 LQKENI. The V and J ends lost 3 bases and 4 bases respectively, with 13 bases between them. The CDR3 loop spans 16 amino acids. In nucleotides, the CDR3 is TGTGCCAGCTCACCTAACACAGGGCCCGGGGCCAACGTCCTGACTTTC. Encoded protein: CASSPNTGPGANVLTF.

This clone rates as medium-sized. The rearrangement uses TRBV4-3 and TRBJ2-1; 10 bases align to TRBD2. Germline CDR1 reads LGHNA; CDR2 reads YSLEER. This CDR3 is 15 amino acids long. After removal of 5 bases from V and 5 bases from J, the junction contained 6 bases not matched to a gene. CDR3 nucleotides: TGCGCCAGCAGCTTAGAGCGGGAGGGCCACAATGAGCAGTTCTTC. It is translated as CASSLEREGHNEQFF.

This clone was detected only a few times. The J gene is TRBJ1-1, the V gene TRBV4-3; 7 bases agree with TRBD1. Germline CDR1 reads LGHNA; CDR2 reads YSLEER. The length of the CDR3 is 13 residues. Unmatched junction bases numbered 7, after V lost 7 bases and J lost 5 bases. The DNA of the CDR3 is TGCGCCAGCAACAGGGGCCCAGGGACTGAAGCTTTCTTT. Translating it yields CASNRGPGTEAFF.

This sequence joins TRBV7-2 and TRBJ2-6; D ambiguous. The CDR3 is 17 residues long. Trimming removed 3 bases from V and 0 bases from J, with 12 bases in between. The germline gives CDR1 SGHTA, CDR2 FQGNSA. This CDR3 reads CASSFDLVASGANVLTF. The CDR3 nucleotides are TGTGCCAGCAGCTTCGACTTAGTCGCCTCTGGGGCCAACGTCCTGACTTTC.

On this clone: The sample contains more than one DNA sequence encoding this CDR3. The rearrangement uses TRBV5-1 and TRBJ1-1; unclear D gene. Germline assignment: CDR1 SGHRS and CDR2 YFSETQ. Trimming stripped 0 bases from V and 0 bases from J, with 6 bases between. This CDR3 is 14 amino acids long. The CDR3 spells CASSLGQMNTEAFF. CDR3 sequence (DNA): TGCGCCAGCAGCTTGGGGCAGATGAACACTGAAGCTTTCTTT.

The chain is built from TRBV7-2 and TRBJ1-4, with D possibly TRBD1 on 5 matching bases. The CDR3 length is 14 residues. Per germline, CDR1 SGHTA and CDR2 FQGNSA. V lost 6 bases to trimming and J lost 10 bases, with 18 bases between them. The CDR3 is CASRQGPSRGKLFF. CDR3 coding DNA: TGTGCCAGCAGGCAGGGTCCTTCACGTGGAAAACTGTTTTTT.

This chain joins TRBV2 and TRBJ1-2; D perhaps matches TRBD1 (6 bases). Germline V gives CDR1 SNHLY, CDR2 FYNNEI. The CDR3 spans 15 residues. Trimming removed 4 bases at V and 4 bases at J, with 16 bases between. The CDR3 region is CASSGSRTDFYGYTF. DNA for the CDR3: TGTGCCAGCAGTGGCTCTCGGACAGACTTCTATGGCTACACCTTC.

The chain uses TRBV5-6 and TRBJ1-5, with no clear D. The CDR3 extends over 14 amino acids. Trimming took off 3 bases at V and 9 bases at J, with 16 bases between the two ends. Germline-derived CDR1 and CDR2 are SGHDT and YYEEEE. CDR3 region: CASSSRIRIGPQHF. The CDR3 DNA reads as TGTGCCAGCAGCTCCAGGATTCGAATTGGGCCCCAGCATTTT.

The J gene is TRBJ1-1, the V gene TRBV18, with TRBD1 matching over 9 bases. Losses at the gene ends were 4 bases for V and 1 base for J; bases not matched to a gene: 4. The CDR3 has 15 residues. CDR1 and CDR2 from the germline V gene are KGHSH and LQKENI. CDR3: CASSRGQGPNTEAFF. DNA of the CDR3: TGTGCCAGCTCACGTGGACAGGGGCCGAACACTGAAGCTTTCTTT.